This T cell receptor (beta chain) originates from a study of T cell responses to AZD1222 COVID-19 vaccine. The repertoire was sequenced with immunoSEQ multiplex PCR; TCRdb's copy has only in-frame clones and lacks some. The sample holds just under 150,000 clones, roughly 90% seen once. The germline V gene encodes CDR1 MNHEY and CDR2 SVGAGI. CDR3 length: 15 amino acids. Trimming took 5 bases from V and 7 from J, leaving 17 bases between them. Specimen: peripheral blood, collected 28 days after the second AZD1222 dose. The TCR comes from an adult who received the AZD1222 COVID-19 vaccine. The gene calls are TRBV6-5 and TRBJ2-2; perhaps TRBD1 as D (5 bases). CDR3 residues: CASSPGLRQNGELFF. The DNA of the CDR3 is TGTGCCAGCAGTCCGGGCCTCCGACAGAACGGGGAGCTGTTTTTT.